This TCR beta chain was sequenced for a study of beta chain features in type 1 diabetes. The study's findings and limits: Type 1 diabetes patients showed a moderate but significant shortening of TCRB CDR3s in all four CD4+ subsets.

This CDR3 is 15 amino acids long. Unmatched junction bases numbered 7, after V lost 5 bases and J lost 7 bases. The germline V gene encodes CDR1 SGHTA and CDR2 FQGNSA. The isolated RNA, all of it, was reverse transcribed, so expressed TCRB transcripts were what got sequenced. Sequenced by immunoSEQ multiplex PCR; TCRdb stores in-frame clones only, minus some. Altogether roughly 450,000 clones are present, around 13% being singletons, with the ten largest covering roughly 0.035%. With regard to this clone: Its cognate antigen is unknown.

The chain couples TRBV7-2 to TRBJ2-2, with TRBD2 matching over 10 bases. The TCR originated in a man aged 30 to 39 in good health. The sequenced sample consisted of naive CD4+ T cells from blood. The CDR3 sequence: CASSMGLAMSGELFF. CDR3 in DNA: TGTGCCAGCAGCATGGGACTAGCGATGAGCGGGGAGCTGTTTTTT.